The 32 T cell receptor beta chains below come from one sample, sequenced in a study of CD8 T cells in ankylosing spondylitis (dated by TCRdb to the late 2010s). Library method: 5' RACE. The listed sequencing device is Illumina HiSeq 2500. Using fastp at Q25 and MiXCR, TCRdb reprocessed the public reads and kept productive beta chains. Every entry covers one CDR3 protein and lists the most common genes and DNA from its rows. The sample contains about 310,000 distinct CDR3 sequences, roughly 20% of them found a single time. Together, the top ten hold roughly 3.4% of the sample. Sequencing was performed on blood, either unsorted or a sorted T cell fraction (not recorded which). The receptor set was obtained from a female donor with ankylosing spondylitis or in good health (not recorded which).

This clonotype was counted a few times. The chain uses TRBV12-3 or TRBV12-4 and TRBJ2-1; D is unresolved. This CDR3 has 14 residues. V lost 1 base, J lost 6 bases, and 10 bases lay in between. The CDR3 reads CASSLGASRNEQFF. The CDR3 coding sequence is TGTGCCAGCAGTTTAGGGGCCAGCCGCAATGAGCAGTTCTTC.

This chain's CDR3 is CASSWGDKFYEQYF. For the CDR3, the DNA is TGTGCCAGCAGCTGGGGTGACAAGTTCTACGAGCAGTACTTC. The V gene is TRBV7-9, the J gene TRBJ2-7; unclear D gene. The germline CDR1 and CDR2 sequences are SEHNR and FQNEAQ (reference sequence). V was trimmed by 4 bases and J by 3 bases, leaving 13 bases between them. There are 14 residues in the CDR3. Drawing the rest from reference TRBV7-9 and TRBJ2-7, the complete variable domain is DTGVSQNPRHKITKRGQNVTFRCDPISEHNRLYWYRQTLGQGPEFLTYFQNEAQLEKSRLLSDRFSAERPKGSFSTLEIQRTEQGDSAMYLCASSWGDKFYEQYFGPGTRLTVT.

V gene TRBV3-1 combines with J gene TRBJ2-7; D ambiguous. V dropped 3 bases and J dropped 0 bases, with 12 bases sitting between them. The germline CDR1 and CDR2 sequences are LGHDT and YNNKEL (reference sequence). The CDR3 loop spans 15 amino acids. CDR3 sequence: CASSHRSRGSYEQYF. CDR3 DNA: TGTGCCAGCAGCCACAGAAGCCGAGGCTCCTACGAGCAGTACTTC.

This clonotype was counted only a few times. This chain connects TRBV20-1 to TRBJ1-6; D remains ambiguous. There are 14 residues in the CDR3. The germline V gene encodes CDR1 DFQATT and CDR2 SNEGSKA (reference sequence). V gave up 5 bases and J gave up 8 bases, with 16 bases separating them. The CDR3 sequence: CSALLGNPHSPLHF. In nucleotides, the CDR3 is TGCAGTGCTCTTCTAGGCAACCCTCATTCACCCCTCCACTTT.

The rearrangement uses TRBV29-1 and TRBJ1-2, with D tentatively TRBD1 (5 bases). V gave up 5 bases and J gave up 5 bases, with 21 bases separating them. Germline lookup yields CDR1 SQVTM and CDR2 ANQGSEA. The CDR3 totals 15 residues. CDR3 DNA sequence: TGCAGCGTTCCTCTCGGGACGGCAGCCTCTTATGGCTACACCTTC. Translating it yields CSVPLGTAASYGYTF.

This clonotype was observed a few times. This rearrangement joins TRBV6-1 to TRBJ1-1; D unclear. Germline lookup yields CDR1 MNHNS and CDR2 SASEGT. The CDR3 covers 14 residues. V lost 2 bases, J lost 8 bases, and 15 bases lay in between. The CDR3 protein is CASSETDASYEAFF. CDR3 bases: TGTGCCAGCAGTGAAACGGACGCGAGCTACGAAGCTTTCTTT.

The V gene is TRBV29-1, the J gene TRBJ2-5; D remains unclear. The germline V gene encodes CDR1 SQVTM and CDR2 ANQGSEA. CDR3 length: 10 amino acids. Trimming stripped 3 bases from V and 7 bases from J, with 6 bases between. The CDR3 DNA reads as TGCAGCGTTGACTTGGGGACCCAGTACTTC. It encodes CSVDLGTQYF.

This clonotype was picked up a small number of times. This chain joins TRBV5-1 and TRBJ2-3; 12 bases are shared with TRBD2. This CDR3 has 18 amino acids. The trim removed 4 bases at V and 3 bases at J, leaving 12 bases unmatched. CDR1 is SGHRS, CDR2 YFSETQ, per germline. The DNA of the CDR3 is TGCGCCAGCAGCCGCCCCCTGACTAGCGGGAGAGGGACAGATACGCAGTATTTT. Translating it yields CASSRPLTSGRGTDTQYF. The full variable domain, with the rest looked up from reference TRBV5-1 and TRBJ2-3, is KAGVTQTPRYLIKTRGQQVTLSCSPISGHRSVSWYQQTPGQGLQFLFEYFSETQRNKGNFPGRFSGRQFSNSRSEMNVSTLELGDSALYLCASSRPLTSGRGTDTQYFGPGTRLTVL.

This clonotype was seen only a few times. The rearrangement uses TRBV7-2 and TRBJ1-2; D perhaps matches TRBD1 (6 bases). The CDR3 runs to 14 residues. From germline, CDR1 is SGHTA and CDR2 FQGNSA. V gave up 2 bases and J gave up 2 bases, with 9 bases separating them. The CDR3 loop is CASSLRTVNYGYTF. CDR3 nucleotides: TGTGCCAGCAGCTTACGGACAGTCAACTATGGCTACACCTTC. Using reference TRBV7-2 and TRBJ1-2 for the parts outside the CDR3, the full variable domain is GAGVSQSPSNKVTEKGKDVELRCDPISGHTALYWYRQSLGQGLEFLIYFQGNSAPDKSGLPSDRFSAERTGGSVSTLTIQRTQQEDSAVYLCASSLRTVNYGYTFGSGTRLTVV.

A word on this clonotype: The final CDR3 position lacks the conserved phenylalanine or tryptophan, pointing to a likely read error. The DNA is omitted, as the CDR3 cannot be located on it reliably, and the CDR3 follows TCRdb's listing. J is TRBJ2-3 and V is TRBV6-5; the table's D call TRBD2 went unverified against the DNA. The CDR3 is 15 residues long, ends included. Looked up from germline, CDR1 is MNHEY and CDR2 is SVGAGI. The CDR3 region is CASSYGAGGNTDTQY.

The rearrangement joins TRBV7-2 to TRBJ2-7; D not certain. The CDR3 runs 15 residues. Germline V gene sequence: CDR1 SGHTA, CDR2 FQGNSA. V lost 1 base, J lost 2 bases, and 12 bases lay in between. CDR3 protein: CASSLEAIATYEQYF. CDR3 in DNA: TGTGCCAGCAGCTTAGAGGCTATTGCCACCTACGAGCAGTACTTC. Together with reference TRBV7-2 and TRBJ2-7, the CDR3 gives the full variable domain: GAGVSQSPSNKVTEKGKDVELRCDPISGHTALYWYRQSLGQGLEFLIYFQGNSAPDKSGLPSDRFSAERTGGSVSTLTIQRTQQEDSAVYLCASSLEAIATYEQYFGPGTRLTVT.

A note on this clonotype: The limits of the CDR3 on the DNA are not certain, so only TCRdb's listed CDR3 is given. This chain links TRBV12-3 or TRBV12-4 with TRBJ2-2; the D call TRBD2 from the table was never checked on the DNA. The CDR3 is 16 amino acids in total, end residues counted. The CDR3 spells CASSSTLGGTGELFFF.

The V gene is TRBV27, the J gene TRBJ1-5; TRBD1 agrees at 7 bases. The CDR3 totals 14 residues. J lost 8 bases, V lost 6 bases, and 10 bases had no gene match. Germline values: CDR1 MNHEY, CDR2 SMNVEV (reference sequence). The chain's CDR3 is CASRGGGSGKPQHF. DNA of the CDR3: TGTGCCAGCAGAGGAGGGGGCTCCGGCAAGCCCCAGCATTTT.

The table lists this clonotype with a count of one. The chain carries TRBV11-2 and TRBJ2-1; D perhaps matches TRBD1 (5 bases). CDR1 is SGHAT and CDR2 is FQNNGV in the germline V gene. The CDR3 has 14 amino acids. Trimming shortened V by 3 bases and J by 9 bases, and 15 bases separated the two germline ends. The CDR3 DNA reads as TGTGCCAGCAGCTTCCACAACACAGGTATTGAGCAGTTCTTC. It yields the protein CASSFHNTGIEQFF.

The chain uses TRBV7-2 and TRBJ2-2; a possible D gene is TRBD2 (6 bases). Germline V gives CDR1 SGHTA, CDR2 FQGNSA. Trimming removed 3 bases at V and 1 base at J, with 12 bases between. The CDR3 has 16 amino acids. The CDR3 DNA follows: TGTGCCAGCAGCTTGCAAGCGGGCCAGAACACCGGGGAGCTGTTTTTT. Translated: CASSLQAGQNTGELFF.

CDR3: CASRPSSSGPYNEQFF. CDR3 in DNA: TGCGCCAGCAGACCATCCTCTAGCGGGCCCTACAATGAGCAGTTCTTC. This chain links TRBV5-1 with TRBJ2-1, with 8 nucleotides matching TRBD2. The CDR3 totals 16 residues. Germline loops: CDR1 SGHRS, CDR2 YFSETQ. The J segment lost 2 bases and the V segment lost 5 bases, leaving 9 bases of the junction unmatched.

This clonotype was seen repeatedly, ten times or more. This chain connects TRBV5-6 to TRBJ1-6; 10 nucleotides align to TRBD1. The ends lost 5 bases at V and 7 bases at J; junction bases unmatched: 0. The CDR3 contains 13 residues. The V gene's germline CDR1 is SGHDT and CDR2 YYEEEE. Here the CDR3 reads CASRDRGNSPLHF. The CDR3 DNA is TGTGCCAGCAGGGACAGGGGGAATTCACCCCTCCACTTT.

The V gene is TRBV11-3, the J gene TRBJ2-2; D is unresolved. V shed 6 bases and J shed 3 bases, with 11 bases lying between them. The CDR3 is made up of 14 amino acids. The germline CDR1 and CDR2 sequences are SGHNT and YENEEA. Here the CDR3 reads CASRSQAHTGELFF. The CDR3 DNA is TGTGCCAGCAGGTCCCAAGCGCACACCGGGGAGCTGTTTTTT.

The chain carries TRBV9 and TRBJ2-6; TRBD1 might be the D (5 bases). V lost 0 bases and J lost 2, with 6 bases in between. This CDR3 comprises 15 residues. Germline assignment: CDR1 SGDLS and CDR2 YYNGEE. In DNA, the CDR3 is TGTGCCAGCAGCGTAGCCAGGGCTGGGGCCAACGTCCTGACTTTC. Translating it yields CASSVARAGANVLTF. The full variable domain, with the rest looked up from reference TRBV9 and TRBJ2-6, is DSGVTQTPKHLITATGQRVTLRCSPRSGDLSVYWYQQSLDQGLQFLIQYYNGEERAKGNILERFSAQQFPDLHSELNLSSLELGDSALYFCASSVARAGANVLTFGAGSRLTVL.

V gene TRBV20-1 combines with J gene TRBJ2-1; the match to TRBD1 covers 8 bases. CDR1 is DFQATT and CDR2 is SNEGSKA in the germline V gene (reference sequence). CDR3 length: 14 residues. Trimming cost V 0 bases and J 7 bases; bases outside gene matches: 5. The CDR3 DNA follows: TGCAGTGCTAGAGAATGGACAGGGAGAAATGAGCAGTTCTTC. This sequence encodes CSAREWTGRNEQFF.

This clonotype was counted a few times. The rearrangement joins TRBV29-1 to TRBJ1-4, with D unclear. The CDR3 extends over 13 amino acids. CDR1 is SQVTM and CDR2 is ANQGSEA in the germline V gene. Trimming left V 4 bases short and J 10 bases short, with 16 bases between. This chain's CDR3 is CSVAETRDGKLFF. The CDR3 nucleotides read TGCAGCGTTGCTGAAACTCGGGATGGAAAACTGTTTTTT.

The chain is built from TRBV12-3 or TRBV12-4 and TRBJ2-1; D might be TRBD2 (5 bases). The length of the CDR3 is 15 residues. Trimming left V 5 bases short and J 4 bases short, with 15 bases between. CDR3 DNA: TGTGCCAGCAGTCTTTTAAGGTCGGGGTACAATGAGCAGTTCTTC. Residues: CASSLLRSGYNEQFF.

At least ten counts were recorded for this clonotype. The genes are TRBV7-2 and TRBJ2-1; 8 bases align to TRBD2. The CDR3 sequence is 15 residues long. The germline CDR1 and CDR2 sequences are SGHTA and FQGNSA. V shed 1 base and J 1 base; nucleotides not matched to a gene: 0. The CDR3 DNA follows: TGTGCCAGCAGCTTAGGACTAGCGTCCTACAATGAGCAGTTCTTC. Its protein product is CASSLGLASYNEQFF. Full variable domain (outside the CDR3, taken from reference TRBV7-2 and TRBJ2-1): GAGVSQSPSNKVTEKGKDVELRCDPISGHTALYWYRQSLGQGLEFLIYFQGNSAPDKSGLPSDRFSAERTGGSVSTLTIQRTQQEDSAVYLCASSLGLASYNEQFFGPGTRLTVL.

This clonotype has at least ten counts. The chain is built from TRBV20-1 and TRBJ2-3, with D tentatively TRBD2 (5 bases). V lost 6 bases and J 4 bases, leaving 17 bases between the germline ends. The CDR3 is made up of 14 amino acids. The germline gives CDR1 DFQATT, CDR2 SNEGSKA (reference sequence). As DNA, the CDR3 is TGCAGTGCGAAGAGGGTCGGGTACGCAGATACGCAGTATTTT. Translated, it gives CSAKRVGYADTQYF.

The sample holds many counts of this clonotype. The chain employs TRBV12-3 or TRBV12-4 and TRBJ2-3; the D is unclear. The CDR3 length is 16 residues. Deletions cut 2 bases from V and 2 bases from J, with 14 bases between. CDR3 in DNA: TGTGCCAGCAGTTTAAACCCCCGGAGCGTCACAGATACGCAGTATTTT. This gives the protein CASSLNPRSVTDTQYF.

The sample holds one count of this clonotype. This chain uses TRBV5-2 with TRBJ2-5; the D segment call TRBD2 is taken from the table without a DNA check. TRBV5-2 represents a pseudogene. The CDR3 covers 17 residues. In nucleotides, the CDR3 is TGTGCCAGGGGCCGCGGGTTGTGGACTAGCGGTCCCGAGACCCAGTACTTC. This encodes CARGRGLWTSGPETQYF.

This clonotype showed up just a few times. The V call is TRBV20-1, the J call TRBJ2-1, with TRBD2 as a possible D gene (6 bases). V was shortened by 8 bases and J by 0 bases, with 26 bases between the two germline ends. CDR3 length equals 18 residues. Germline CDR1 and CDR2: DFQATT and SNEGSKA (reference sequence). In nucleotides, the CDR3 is TGCAGTACGACCCACCTCAGCGGGCGGCCGAGCTCCTACAATGAGCAGTTCTTC. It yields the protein CSTTHLSGRPSSYNEQFF.

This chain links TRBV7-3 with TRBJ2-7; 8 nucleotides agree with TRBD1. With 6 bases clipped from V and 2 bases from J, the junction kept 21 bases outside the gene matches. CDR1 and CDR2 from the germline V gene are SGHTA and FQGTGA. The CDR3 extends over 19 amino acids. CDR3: CASSPPRATGAFLTYEQYF. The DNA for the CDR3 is TGTGCCAGCAGTCCTCCCCGCGCGACAGGGGCTTTCCTTACCTACGAGCAGTACTTC.

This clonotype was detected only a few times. The CDR3 coding sequence is TGCAGTGCTTCCCGGACAGGGCCCGGCCCTGAAGCTTTCTTT. Its protein is CSASRTGPGPEAFF. The genes are TRBV20-1 and TRBJ1-1; TRBD1 agrees at 8 bases. The CDR3 sequence is 14 residues long. From germline, CDR1 is DFQATT and CDR2 SNEGSKA (reference sequence). V shed 5 bases, J shed 6 bases, and the junction held 11 bases outside the gene matches.

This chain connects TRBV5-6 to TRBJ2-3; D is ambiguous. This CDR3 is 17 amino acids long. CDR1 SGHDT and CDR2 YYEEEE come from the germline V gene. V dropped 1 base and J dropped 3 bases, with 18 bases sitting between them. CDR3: CASSLSVEIGTTDTQYF. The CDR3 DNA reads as TGTGCCAGCAGCTTGAGTGTCGAGATTGGAACGACAGATACGCAGTATTTT.

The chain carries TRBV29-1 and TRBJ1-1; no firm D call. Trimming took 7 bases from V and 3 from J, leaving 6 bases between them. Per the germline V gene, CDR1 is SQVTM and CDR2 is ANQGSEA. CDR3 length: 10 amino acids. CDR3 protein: CSGFHTEAFF. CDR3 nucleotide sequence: TGCAGCGGGTTCCACACTGAAGCTTTCTTT.

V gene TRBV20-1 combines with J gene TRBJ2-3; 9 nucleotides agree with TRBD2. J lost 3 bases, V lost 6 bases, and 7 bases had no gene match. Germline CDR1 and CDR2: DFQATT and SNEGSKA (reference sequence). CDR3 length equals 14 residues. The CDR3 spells CSAERGERTDTQYF. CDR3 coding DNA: TGCAGTGCCGAGCGGGGGGAGCGGACAGATACGCAGTATTTT.